A single sample gave rise to the 8 T cell receptor beta chains below, sequenced in a study of T cells in Graves' hyperthyroidism and ophthalmopathy. Using RNA transcripts as the source, TCR beta CDR3 regions were amplified. An initial round of RT-PCR targeting the TCR CDR3 relied on the HTBI primer set. TCRdb reprocessed the multiplex PCR reads with MiXCR, giving one entry per CDR3 protein. Of hundreds of thousands of distinct CDR3 sequences listed, over 40% are singletons. The specimen sequenced was peripheral blood or thyroid tissue (not recorded which). All receptors derive from an adult man with Graves' disease, either hyperthyroidism or ophthalmopathy (not recorded which).

The chain employs TRBV2 and TRBJ1-1; tentative D call: TRBD1 (5 bases). The V gene's germline CDR1 is SNHLY and CDR2 FYNNEI. V dropped 6 bases and J dropped 6 bases, with 17 bases sitting between them. The CDR3 is made up of 14 amino acids. Here the CDR3 reads CASRTDRAKAEAFF. CDR3 nucleotide sequence: TGTGCCAGCAGGACTGACAGAGCGAAGGCTGAAGCTTTCTTT.

A remark on this clonotype: Being one base from a much bigger clone, this may be a read error. The final CDR3 position lacks the conserved phenylalanine or tryptophan, pointing to a likely read error. The CDR3 DNA sequence: TGTGCCAGCAGCAAAACAGGGCAGAACACTGAAGCTTTCCTT. Translated, it gives CASSKTGQNTEAFL. The chain recombines TRBV7-9 with TRBJ1-1, with D possibly TRBD1 on 6 matching bases. With 5 bases removed from V and 1 base from J, the gap between germline ends came to 11 bases. The CDR3 spans 14 residues. Per germline, CDR1 SEHNR and CDR2 FQNEAQ (reference sequence).

Many counts were recorded for this clonotype. The chain links TRBV6-5 to TRBJ1-5; perhaps TRBD1 as D (5 bases). With 6 bases removed from V and 2 bases from J, the gap between germline ends came to 14 bases. The CDR3 spans 15 residues. Germline loops: CDR1 MNHEY, CDR2 SVGAGI. The CDR3 region has the DNA TGTGCCAGCAGACCCGGGGCCAGAGGCAATCAGCCCCAGCATTTT. Its protein product is CASRPGARGNQPQHF.

J is TRBJ1-1 and V is TRBV29-1; tentatively, D is TRBD1 (5 bases). Germline CDR1 and CDR2: SQVTM and ANQGSEA. This CDR3 spans 14 amino acids. Between the trimmed V and J ends, which lost 4 bases and 7 bases, there was a span of 19 bases. The CDR3 bases are TGCAGCGTTGTGGGGTCTCAAGGGGATAATGAAGCTTTCTTT. It translates to CSVVGSQGDNEAFF. The variable domain in full, with the rest retrieved from reference TRBV29-1 and TRBJ1-1, is SAVISQKPSRDICQRGTSLTIQCQVDSQVTMMFWYRQQPGQSLTLIATANQGSEATYESGFVIDKFPISRPNLTFSTLTVSNMSPEDSSIYLCSVVGSQGDNEAFFGQGTRLTVV.

The sample holds a few counts of this clonotype. This CDR3 reads CASSYGQGNYEQYF. The CDR3 coding sequence is TGCGCCAGCAGCTATGGACAGGGGAACTACGAGCAGTACTTC. The V call is TRBV5-1, the J call TRBJ2-7; 9 bases align to TRBD1. The CDR3 length is 14 residues. Germline lookup yields CDR1 SGHRS and CDR2 YFSETQ. Germline trimming cut 3 bases from V and 3 bases from J; bases unmatched to any gene: 4.

The chain combines TRBV2 with TRBJ1-2; no clear D. The V gene lost 6 bases and the J gene lost 2 bases, with 13 bases spanning the gap. CDR1 SNHLY and CDR2 FYNNEI come from the germline V gene. The CDR3 consists of 14 residues. As DNA, the CDR3 is TGTGCCAGCAGCCCTACCAGGCGAAACTATGGCTACACCTTC. Residues: CASSPTRRNYGYTF.

The sample holds a few counts of this clonotype. The chain employs TRBV19 and TRBJ1-6, with 7 nucleotides matching TRBD1. The CDR3 length is 14 residues. Germline-derived CDR1 and CDR2 are LNHDA and SQIVND (reference sequence). V lost 6 bases, J lost 6 bases, and 5 bases stayed unmatched. The CDR3 nucleotides are TGTGCCAGTAGCCCGGGACAGTTTAATTCACCCCTCCACTTT. Encoded protein: CASSPGQFNSPLHF.

The chain has TRBV10-3 and TRBJ1-1; D gene unclear. V gave up 10 bases and J gave up 4 bases, with 13 bases separating them. Germline lookup yields CDR1 ENHRY and CDR2 SYGVKD. The CDR3 totals 12 residues. CDR3 sequence (DNA): TGTGCCAGCGGAGAAATGGTCACTGAAGCTTTCTTT. This encodes CASGEMVTEAFF.